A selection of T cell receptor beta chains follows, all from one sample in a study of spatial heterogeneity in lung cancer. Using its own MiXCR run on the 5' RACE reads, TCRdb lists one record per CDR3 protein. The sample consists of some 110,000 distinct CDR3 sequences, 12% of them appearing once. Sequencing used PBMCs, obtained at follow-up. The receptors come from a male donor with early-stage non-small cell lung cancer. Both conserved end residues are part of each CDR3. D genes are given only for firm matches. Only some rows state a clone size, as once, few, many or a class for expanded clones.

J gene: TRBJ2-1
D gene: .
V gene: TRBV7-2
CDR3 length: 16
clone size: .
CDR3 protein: CASSLIGPASYNEQFF
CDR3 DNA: TGTGCCAGCAGCTTAATAGGGCCAGCCTCCTACAATGAGCAGTTCTTC

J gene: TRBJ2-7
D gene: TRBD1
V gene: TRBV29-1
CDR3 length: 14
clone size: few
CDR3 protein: CSAYDRGTTYEQYF
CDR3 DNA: TGCAGCGCCTATGACAGGGGCACAACCTACGAGCAGTACTTC

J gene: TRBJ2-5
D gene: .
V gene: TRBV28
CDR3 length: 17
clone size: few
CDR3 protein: CASSPNPLRGARETQYF
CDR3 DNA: TGTGCCAGCAGTCCAAATCCCTTGAGGGGGGCTAGGGAGACCCAGTACTTC

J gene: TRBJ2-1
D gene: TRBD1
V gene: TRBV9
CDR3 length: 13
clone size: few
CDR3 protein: CASTGGLNNEQFF
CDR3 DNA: TGTGCCAGTACAGGGGGCCTAAACAATGAGCAGTTCTTC

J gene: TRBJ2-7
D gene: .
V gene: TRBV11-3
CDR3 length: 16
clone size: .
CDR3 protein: CASSFLRLQGYNEQYF
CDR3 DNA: TGTGCCAGCAGCTTCCTTAGGCTCCAGGGTTACAACGAGCAGTACTTC

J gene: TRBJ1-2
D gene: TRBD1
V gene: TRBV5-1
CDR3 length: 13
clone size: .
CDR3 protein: CASSTGGRDGYTF
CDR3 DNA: TGCGCCAGCAGCACAGGGGGCAGGGATGGCTACACCTTC

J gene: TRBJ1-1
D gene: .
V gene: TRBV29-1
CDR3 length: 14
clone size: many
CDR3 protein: CSVRERGSGTEAFF
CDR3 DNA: TGCAGCGTTCGGGAGAGGGGGTCGGGGACTGAAGCTTTCTTT

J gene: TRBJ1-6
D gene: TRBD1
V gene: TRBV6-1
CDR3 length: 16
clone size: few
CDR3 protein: CASNLDRVSYNSPLHF
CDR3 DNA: TGTGCCAGCAACTTGGACAGGGTCTCCTATAATTCACCCCTCCACTTT

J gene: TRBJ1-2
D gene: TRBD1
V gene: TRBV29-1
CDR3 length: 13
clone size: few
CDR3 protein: CSAAGNRGDGYTF
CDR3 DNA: TGCAGCGCAGCCGGGAACAGGGGAGATGGCTACACCTTC

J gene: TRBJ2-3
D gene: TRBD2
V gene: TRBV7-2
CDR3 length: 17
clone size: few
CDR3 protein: CASSGTGTSGLTDTQYF
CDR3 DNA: TGTGCCAGCAGCGGCACCGGGACTAGCGGTCTCACAGATACGCAGTATTTT

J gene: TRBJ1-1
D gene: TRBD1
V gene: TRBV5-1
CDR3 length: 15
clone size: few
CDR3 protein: CASSLAQGVNTEAFF
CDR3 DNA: TGCGCCAGCAGCTTGGCTCAGGGGGTGAACACTGAAGCTTTCTTT

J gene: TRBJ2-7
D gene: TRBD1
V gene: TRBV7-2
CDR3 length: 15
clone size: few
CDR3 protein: CASSLSYRGLYEQYF
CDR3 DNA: TGTGCCAGCTCCCTCTCATACAGGGGGCTCTACGAGCAGTACTTC

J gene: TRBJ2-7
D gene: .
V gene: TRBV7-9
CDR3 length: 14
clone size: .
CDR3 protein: CVSSLASKPYEQYF
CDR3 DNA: TGTGTCAGCAGCTTAGCCTCGAAGCCCTACGAGCAGTACTTC

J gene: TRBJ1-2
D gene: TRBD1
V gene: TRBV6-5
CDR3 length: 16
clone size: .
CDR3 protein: CASIRAGDRGGYGYTF
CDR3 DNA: TGTGCCAGCATCCGTGCCGGGGACAGGGGAGGGTATGGCTACACCTTC

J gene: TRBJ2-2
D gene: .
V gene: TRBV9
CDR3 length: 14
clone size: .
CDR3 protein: CASSAGQGLGELFF
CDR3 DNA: TGTGCCAGCAGCGCAGGTCAGGGCCTCGGGGAGCTGTTTTTT

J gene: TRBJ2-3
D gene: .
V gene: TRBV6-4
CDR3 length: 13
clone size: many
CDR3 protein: CASSEEITDTQYF
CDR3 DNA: TGTGCCAGCAGTGAAGAGATAACAGATACGCAGTATTTT

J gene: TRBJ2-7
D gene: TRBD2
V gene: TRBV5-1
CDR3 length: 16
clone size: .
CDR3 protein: CASSLASSGGPYEQYF
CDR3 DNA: TGCGCCAGCAGCTTGGCCTCAAGCGGGGGACCCTACGAGCAGTACTTC

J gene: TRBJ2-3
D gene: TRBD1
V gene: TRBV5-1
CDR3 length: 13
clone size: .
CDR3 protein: CATTGQNTDTQYF
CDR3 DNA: TGCGCCACCACGGGACAGAACACAGATACGCAGTATTTT

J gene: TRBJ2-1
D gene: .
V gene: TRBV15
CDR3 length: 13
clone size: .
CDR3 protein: CATSRDVGGVEFF
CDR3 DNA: TGTGCCACCAGCAGAGATGTAGGCGGGGTGGAGTTCTTC

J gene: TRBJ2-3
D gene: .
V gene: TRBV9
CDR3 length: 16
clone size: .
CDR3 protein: CASSAAGADRRDTQYF
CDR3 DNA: TGTGCCAGCAGCGCCGCGGGGGCCGACAGACGGGATACGCAGTATTTT

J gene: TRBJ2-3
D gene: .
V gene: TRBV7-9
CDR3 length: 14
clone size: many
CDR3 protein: CASSLGRGEDTQYF
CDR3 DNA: TGTGCCAGCAGCTTAGGCAGGGGGGAAGATACGCAGTATTTT

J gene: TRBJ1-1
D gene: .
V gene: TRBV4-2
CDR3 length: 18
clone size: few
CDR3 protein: CASSQGSGGAGMNTEAFF
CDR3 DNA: TGTGCCAGCAGCCAAGGGAGCGGGGGCGCGGGGATGAACACTGAAGCTTTCTTT

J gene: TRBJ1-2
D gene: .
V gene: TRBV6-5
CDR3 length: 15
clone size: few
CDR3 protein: CASRESSRTDSGYTF
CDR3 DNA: TGTGCCAGCAGAGAGAGCAGCAGGACCGACAGTGGCTACACCTTC

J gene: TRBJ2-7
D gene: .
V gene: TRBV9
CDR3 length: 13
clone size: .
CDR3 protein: CASSTRQDDEQYF
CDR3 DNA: TGTGCCAGCAGCACCCGACAGGACGACGAGCAGTACTTC

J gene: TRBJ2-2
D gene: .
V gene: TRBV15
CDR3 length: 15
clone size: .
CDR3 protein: CATSSVRQGNGELFF
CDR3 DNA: TGTGCCACCAGCAGCGTACGCCAGGGAAACGGGGAGCTGTTTTTT

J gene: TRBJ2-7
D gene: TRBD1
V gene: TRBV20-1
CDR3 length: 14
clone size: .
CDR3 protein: CSARVRTGAHEQYF
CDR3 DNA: TGCAGTGCTAGAGTCCGGACAGGGGCCCACGAGCAGTACTTC

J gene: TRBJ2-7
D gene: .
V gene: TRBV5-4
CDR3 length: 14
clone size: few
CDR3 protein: CASSLYGSTYEQYF
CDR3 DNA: TGTGCCAGCAGCTTGTATGGCAGTACCTACGAGCAGTACTTC

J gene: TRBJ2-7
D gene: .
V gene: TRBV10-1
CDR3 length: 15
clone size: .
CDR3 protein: CASSESKGPFLEQYF
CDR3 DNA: TGCGCCAGCAGTGAGTCGAAGGGCCCCTTTCTCGAGCAGTACTTC

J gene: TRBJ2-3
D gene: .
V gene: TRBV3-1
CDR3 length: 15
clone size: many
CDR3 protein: CASSPRGPSTDTQYF
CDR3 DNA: TGTGCCAGCAGCCCACGGGGGCCTTCAACAGATACGCAGTATTTT

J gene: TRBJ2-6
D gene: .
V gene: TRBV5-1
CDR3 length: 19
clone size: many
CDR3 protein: CASSLVFTGTPSGANVLTF
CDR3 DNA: TGCGCCAGCAGCTTGGTATTTACAGGGACCCCCTCTGGGGCCAACGTCCTGACTTTC

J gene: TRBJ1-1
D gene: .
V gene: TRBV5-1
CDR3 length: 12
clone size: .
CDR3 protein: CASSFGGGEAFF
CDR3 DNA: TGCGCCAGCAGCTTTGGGGGAGGTGAAGCTTTCTTT

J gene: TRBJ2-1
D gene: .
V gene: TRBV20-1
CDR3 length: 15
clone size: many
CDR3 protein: CSAPPGGSSYNEQFF
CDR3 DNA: TGCAGTGCTCCTCCCGGGGGAAGCTCCTACAATGAGCAGTTCTTC

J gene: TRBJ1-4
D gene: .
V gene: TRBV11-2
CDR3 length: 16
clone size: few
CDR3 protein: CASSRGQAVMNEKLFF
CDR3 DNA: TGTGCCAGCAGCCGGGGGCAGGCAGTGATGAATGAAAAACTGTTTTTT

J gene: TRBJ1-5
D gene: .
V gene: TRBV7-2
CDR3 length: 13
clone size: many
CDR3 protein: CASSLEVRQPQHF
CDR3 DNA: TGTGCCAGCAGCTTAGAAGTGCGACAGCCCCAGCATTTT

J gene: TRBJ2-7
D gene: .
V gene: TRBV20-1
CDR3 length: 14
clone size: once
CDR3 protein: CSARDAGTTYEQYF
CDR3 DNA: TGCAGTGCTAGAGATGCCGGGACAACCTACGAGCAGTACTTC

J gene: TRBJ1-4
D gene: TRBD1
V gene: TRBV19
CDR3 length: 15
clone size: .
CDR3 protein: CASSPRGTGPLRLFF
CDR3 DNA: TGTGCCAGTAGTCCCCGCGGGACAGGCCCCTTACGGCTGTTTTTT

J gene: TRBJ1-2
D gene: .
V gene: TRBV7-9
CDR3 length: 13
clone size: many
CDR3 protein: CASVREYNYGYTF
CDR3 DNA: TGTGCCAGCGTTAGGGAGTATAACTATGGCTACACCTTC

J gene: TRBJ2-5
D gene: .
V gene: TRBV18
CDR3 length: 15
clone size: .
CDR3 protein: CASSPSIGVQETQYF
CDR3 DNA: TGTGCCAGCTCACCCTCCATCGGAGTACAAGAGACCCAGTACTTC

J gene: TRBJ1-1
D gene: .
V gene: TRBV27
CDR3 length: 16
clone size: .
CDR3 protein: CASSLFRGGLNTEAFF
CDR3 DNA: TGTGCCAGCAGTTTATTTAGGGGCGGATTGAACACTGAAGCTTTCTTT

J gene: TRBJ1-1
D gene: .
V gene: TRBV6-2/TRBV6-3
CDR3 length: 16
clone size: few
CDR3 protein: CASSPYLAGFNTEAFF
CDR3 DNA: TGTGCCAGCAGTCCTTATTTAGCGGGATTTAACACTGAAGCTTTCTTT

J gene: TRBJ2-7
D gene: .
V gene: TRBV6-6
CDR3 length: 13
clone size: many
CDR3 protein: CASRLDTYYEQYF
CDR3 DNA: TGTGCCAGCAGGCTAGACACTTACTACGAGCAGTACTTC

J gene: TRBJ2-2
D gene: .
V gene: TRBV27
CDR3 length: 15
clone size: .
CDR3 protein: CASSLSGGKGGELFF
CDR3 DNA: TGTGCCAGCAGTTTATCAGGGGGTAAAGGCGGGGAGCTGTTTTTT